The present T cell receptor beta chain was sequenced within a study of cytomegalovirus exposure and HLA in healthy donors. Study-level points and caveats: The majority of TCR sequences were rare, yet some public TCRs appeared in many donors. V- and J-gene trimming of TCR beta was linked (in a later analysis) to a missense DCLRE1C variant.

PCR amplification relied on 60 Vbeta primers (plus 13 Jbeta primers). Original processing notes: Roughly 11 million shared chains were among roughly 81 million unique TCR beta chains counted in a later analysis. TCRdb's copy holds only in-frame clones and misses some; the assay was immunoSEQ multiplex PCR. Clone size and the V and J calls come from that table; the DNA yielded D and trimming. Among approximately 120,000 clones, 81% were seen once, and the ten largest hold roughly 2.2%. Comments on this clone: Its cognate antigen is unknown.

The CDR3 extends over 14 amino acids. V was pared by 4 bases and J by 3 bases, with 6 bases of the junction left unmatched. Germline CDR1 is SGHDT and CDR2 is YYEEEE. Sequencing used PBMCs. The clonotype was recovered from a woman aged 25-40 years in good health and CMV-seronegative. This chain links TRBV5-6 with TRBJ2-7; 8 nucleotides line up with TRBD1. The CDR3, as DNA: TGTGCCAGCAGCCGGACAGGGATAATCTACGAGCAGTACTTC. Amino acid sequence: CASSRTGIIYEQYF. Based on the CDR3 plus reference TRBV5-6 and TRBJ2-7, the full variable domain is DAGVTQSPTHLIKTRGQQVTLRCSPKSGHDTVSWYQQALGQGPQFIFQYYEEEERQRGNFPDRFSGHQFPNYSSELNVNALLLGDSALYLCASSRTGIIYEQYFGPGTRLTVT.